The clone carrying this T cell receptor (beta chain) was observed once. This specimen comes from a study of blood T cells in healthy people across ages. Alongside a J-beta primer mix, a sample-barcoded 5' primer served in a second PCR lasting about 7 to 11 cycles. TCRdb recomputed calls from the 5' RACE reads with MiXCR, one row per CDR3 protein. The sample includes about 1,500,000 distinct CDR3 sequences, 28% of them seen just once. Investigators took roughly 10 milliliters of peripheral blood from every donor. CDR1 is LGHDT, CDR2 YNNKEL, per germline (reference sequence). The CDR3 runs to 15 residues. V was trimmed by 0 bases and J by 11 bases, leaving 19 bases between them.

The receptor's source is a woman in her 30s in good health. The chain has TRBV3-1 and TRBJ1-1, with D possibly matching TRBD1 (6 bases). Sequencing was performed on blood. Here the CDR3 reads CASSQESRGPGGAFF. DNA of the CDR3: TGTGCCAGCAGCCAAGAGAGCAGGGGCCCCGGGGGCGCTTTCTTT.